The 5 T cell receptor beta chains in this list originate from one sample, sequenced in a study of blood T cell repertoires in COVID-19. Clones were read by immunoSEQ multiplex PCR, and TCRdb kept only the in-frame ones, dropping some. The sample contains under 45,000 clones, 77% of which appear only once. Material for sequencing was peripheral blood. The receptors come from a woman aged 70-85 years with acute or convalescent COVID-19.

This clone was seen more than once but under ten times. The V and J genes are TRBV6-1 and TRBJ2-1; 8 nucleotides match TRBD2. With V trimmed by 2 bases and J by 6 bases, 6 bases remained unmatched. The CDR3 contains 15 residues. Per germline, CDR1 MNHNS and CDR2 SASEGT. The CDR3 is CASSETTSAGNEQFF. CDR3 sequence (DNA): TGTGCCAGCAGTGAAACGACTAGCGCTGGCAATGAGCAGTTCTTC.

The V gene is TRBV10-1, the J gene TRBJ2-2, with no clear D. Germline V gene sequence: CDR1 WNHNN, CDR2 SYGVQD (reference sequence). This CDR3 is 12 amino acids long. V was cut by 3 bases and J by 7 bases, with 6 bases left in between. The CDR3 region has the DNA TGCGCCAGCAGTGAAACGGGCGGGGAGCTGTTTTTT. This translates into CASSETGGELFF.

Here the CDR3 reads CASSVGAGGTANEKLFF. As DNA, the CDR3 is TGTGCCAGCAGCGTAGGGGCGGGTGGGACAGCAAATGAAAAACTGTTTTTT. V usage is TRBV9 and J usage is TRBJ1-4, with 7 bases identical to TRBD1. The CDR3 length is 17 residues. The V and J ends lost 0 bases and 5 bases, in that order; junction bases with no gene match: 10. Germline CDR1 and CDR2: SGDLS and YYNGEE. The entire variable domain, with the rest obtained from reference TRBV9 and TRBJ1-4, is as follows: DSGVTQTPKHLITATGQRVTLRCSPRSGDLSVYWYQQSLDQGLQFLIQYYNGEERAKGNILERFSAQQFPDLHSELNLSSLELGDSALYFCASSVGAGGTANEKLFFGSGTQLSVL.

This chain connects TRBV27 to TRBJ1-5; a possible D gene is TRBD1 (6 bases). The CDR3 totals 17 residues. Germline V CDR1 and CDR2: MNHEY, SMNVEV (reference sequence). With 5 bases removed from V and 1 base from J, the gap between germline ends came to 18 bases. The CDR3 loop is CASSPFSDRISNQPQHF. The CDR3 bases are TGTGCCAGCAGTCCTTTCTCGGACAGAATAAGCAATCAGCCCCAGCATTTT.

The chain joins TRBV12-2 to TRBJ1-4. TRBV12-2 is labeled a pseudogene. This CDR3 is built from 13 residues. The CDR3 sequence: CASRREVGEKLFF. The CDR3 nucleotides are TGTGCAAGTCGCCGGGAGGTAGGAGAAAAACTGTTTTTT.